This T cell receptor beta chain is from a study of T cells after posttransplantation cyclophosphamide. Cyclophosphamide on days +3 and +4 followed busulfan-fludarabine conditioning and a marrow graft. Some clones are missing from TCRdb's copy, which holds only in-frame ones; the method was immunoSEQ multiplex PCR. The sample includes roughly 5,900 clones, about 1.7% of them seen just once. Overall study findings and caveats: Donor CD8+ memory clones often dominated recipient blood repertoires at later times. TRB clonality was highly associated with recipient CMV seropositivity and reactivation. TRB overlap between skin or GI tissue T cells and blood was limited.

This CDR3 is built from 14 residues. V lost 10 bases and J lost 1, with 16 bases in between. Germline CDR1 is MNHEY and CDR2 is SVGAGI. Concerning this clone itself: Its specificity is unknown.

The sequenced sample was PBMCs, obtained around 250 days after a stem cell transplant with posttransplant cyclophosphamide. V and J are TRBV6-5 and TRBJ1-1; D not certain. The receptor's source is a male patient in his thirties who received an allogeneic stem cell transplant from a related donor, was CMV-positive, and had no GVHD. Some T cells could come from the graft donor. The CDR3: CATTPLAANTEAFF. The CDR3 DNA is TGTGCCACCACCCCGCTTGCGGCGAACACTGAAGCTTTCTTT.